This T cell receptor (beta chain) was recorded in a study of low-dose radiotherapy and immunotherapy resistance in tumors. The overall study: On cycle 1 day 1, patients started four cycles of oral aspirin 300 mg daily.

A word on this clonotype: The DNA is left out, because the CDR3 cannot be placed on it with certainty; the CDR3 is given as TCRdb lists it.

Time point specified: before trial treatment. Donors were given nivolumab, ipilimumab, aspirin, low-dose cyclophosphamide and low-dose radiotherapy. TRAV and TRBV primers primed cDNA for both TCRalpha and TCRbeta. TCRs were put through about 20 PCR cycles of amplification with Phusion. A constant-region primer and the V-primer adapter served as the primer pair. Through in vitro transcription, the mRNA that had been isolated was amplified. A single record per CDR3 protein comes from TCRdb applying MiXCR to the reads. This table holds fewer than 90,000 distinct CDR3 sequences, roughly 30% found once. The CDR3 numbers 16 amino acids, ends counted. Germline-derived CDR1 and CDR2 are SGHDT and YYEEEE.

The material was PBMCs, obtained before treatment. The sequence was obtained from a female donor with ovarian cancer. This chain uses TRBV5-6 with TRBJ2-2; the table's D call, TRBD1, was not checked against the DNA. This CDR3 reads CASSPTLLTTGELFFF.